In its sample, the clone carrying this T cell receptor beta chain was seen once. V shed 3 bases and J shed 6 bases, with 11 bases lying between them. Germline V gene sequence: CDR1 SGHTA, CDR2 FQGNSA. The CDR3 sequence is 14 residues long. This record belongs to a study of T-cell reconstitution after alpha-beta-depleted transplantation in children. The library targeted TCRbeta and was prepared with unique molecular identifiers. Via MiXCR, TCRdb re-called the PCR reads, giving one row per CDR3 protein. The sample contains approximately 420,000 distinct CDR3 sequences, about a tenth of which appear only once.

The rearrangement joins TRBV7-2 to TRBJ2-2; D might be TRBD2 (5 bases). Sample: PBMCs from the stem cell graft donor, taken from the stem cell graft. The clonotype was recovered from a human donor who donated a stem cell graft to a child with acute myeloid leukemia. The CDR3 region has the DNA TGTGCCAGCAGCTTCTCGAGCGGCGCCGGGGAGCTGTTTTTT. Amino acids: CASSFSSGAGELFF.